Presented here are 26 T cell receptor beta chains from one specimen sequenced in a study of blood T cells in healthy people across ages. Sample-barcoded 5' priming and a J-beta primer mix drove a second PCR of roughly 6 to 12 cycles. TCRdb processed the 5' RACE reads anew with MiXCR; each CDR3 protein has one entry. Counted here are 800,000 or so distinct CDR3 sequences, around 25% occurring once; the ten biggest clones make up roughly 3.8%. The sample was also reused in another study, on T cells of mothers and their children.

Material: blood. These TCRs come from a boy under 18 in good health.

This chain connects TRBV12-3 or TRBV12-4 to TRBJ2-5, with a possible D match to TRBD2 (7 bases). Trimming left V 7 bases short and J 1 base short, with 13 bases between. The CDR3 consists of 14 residues. The CDR3 loop reads CASTLAGAQETQYF. The CDR3 bases are TGTGCCAGCACCCTCGCGGGGGCCCAAGAGACCCAGTACTTC.

V gene TRBV7-8 combines with J gene TRBJ2-4; D is unresolved. The CDR3 loop spans 13 amino acids. Germline V gene lookup returns CDR1 SGHVS and CDR2 FQNEAQ. V lost 1 base and J 5 bases, leaving 6 bases between the germline ends. This chain's CDR3 is CASSLGSENIQYF. The CDR3 bases are TGTGCCAGCAGCTTAGGCTCCGAAAACATTCAGTACTTC. Together with reference TRBV7-8 and TRBJ2-4, the CDR3 gives the full variable domain: GAGVSQSPRYKVAKRGQDVALRCDPISGHVSLFWYQQALGQGPEFLTYFQNEAQLDKSGLPSDRFFAERPEGSVSTLKIQRTQQEDSAVYLCASSLGSENIQYFGAGTRLSVL.

This clonotype came up a few times. V and J are TRBV28 and TRBJ2-5; unclear D gene. CDR3 length: 12 amino acids. The V end lost 2 bases, the J end lost 11 bases, and 12 bases lay between the germline ends. Germline assignment: CDR1 MDHEN and CDR2 SYDVKM. The CDR3 sequence: CASSLAAYGQYF. The CDR3 bases are TGTGCCAGCAGTTTAGCAGCTTACGGGCAGTACTTC.

This clonotype showed up just a few times. This chain links TRBV20-1 with TRBJ2-7; 10 bases align to TRBD2. Germline CDR1 and CDR2: DFQATT and SNEGSKA (reference sequence). CDR3 length equals 18 residues. V trimming: 3 bases; J trimming: 0 bases; junction bases outside the gene matches: 14. The CDR3 DNA sequence: TGCAGTGCTAGGTTTGAAACTAGCGGGACAATGACCTCCTACGAGCAGTACTTC. As protein: CSARFETSGTMTSYEQYF.

J is TRBJ2-2 and V is TRBV5-8; a possible D gene is TRBD1 (6 bases). The CDR3 consists of 15 residues. Per the germline V gene, CDR1 is SGHTS and CDR2 is YDEGEE. Trimming left V 0 bases short and J 5 bases short, with 11 bases between. The CDR3 loop is CASSLGTVKTGELFF. CDR3 DNA: TGTGCCAGCAGCTTGGGGACAGTGAAAACCGGGGAGCTGTTTTTT.

This clonotype has more than one count but fewer than ten. This chain connects TRBV6-2 or TRBV6-3 to TRBJ2-1, with D perhaps TRBD2 (6 bases). Germline CDR1 is MNHEY and CDR2 is SVGEGT. The germline V and J ends were trimmed by 5 bases and 3 bases, with 8 bases remaining between them. This CDR3 spans 13 amino acids. This CDR3 reads CASSPGDYNEQFF. CDR3 in DNA: TGTGCCAGCAGTCCGGGAGACTACAATGAGCAGTTCTTC.

The gene calls are TRBV7-6 and TRBJ2-6; possibly TRBD1 for D (5 bases). Germline values: CDR1 SGHVS, CDR2 FNYEAQ. The CDR3 length is 17 residues. The V gene lost 1 base and the J gene lost 2 bases, with 12 bases spanning the gap. The CDR3 loop is CASSLGIGVTGANVLTF. Here the CDR3 DNA reads TGTGCCAGCAGCTTAGGTATAGGGGTTACTGGGGCCAACGTCCTGACTTTC.

This rearrangement joins TRBV7-3 to TRBJ2-7, with 9 positions matching TRBD1. V was clipped by 3 bases and J by 5 bases; unmatched bases: 5. The germline V gene has CDR1 SGHTA and CDR2 FQGTGA. The CDR3 extends over 14 amino acids. The CDR3 nucleotides read TGTGCCAGCAGCTTCGTGCGACAGGGGGACGAGCAGTACTTC. This translates into CASSFVRQGDEQYF. Full variable domain (outside the CDR3, taken from reference TRBV7-3 and TRBJ2-7): GAGVSQTPSNKVTEKGKYVELRCDPISGHTALYWYRQSLGQGPEFLIYFQGTGAADDSGLPNDRFFAVRPEGSVSTLKIQRTERGDSAVYLCASSFVRQGDEQYFGPGTRLTVT.

This chain connects TRBV7-9 to TRBJ2-5; TRBD1 matches at 8 bases. The DNA end favors TRBJ2-7, so the J call may be wrong. CDR3 length equals 15 residues. The germline CDR1 and CDR2 sequences are SEHNR and FQNEAQ (reference sequence). The DNA of the CDR3 is TGTGCCAGCAGCTTCCGGACAGGGTCAGGGTACGAGCAGTACTTC. Its translation: CASSFRTGSGYEQYF.

The chain links TRBV5-1 to TRBJ1-1; no clear D. Germline-derived CDR1 and CDR2 are SGHRS and YFSETQ. The CDR3 spans 16 residues. V was cut by 1 base and J by 0 bases, with 13 bases left in between. CDR3 protein: CASSLPDGLMNTEAFF. The CDR3 nucleotides read TGCGCCAGCAGCTTGCCAGACGGACTCATGAACACTGAAGCTTTCTTT.

This clonotype was found a few times. The chain employs TRBV28 and TRBJ2-7; D is unclear. This CDR3 has 13 residues. CDR1 and CDR2 from the germline V gene are MDHEN and SYDVKM. The V end was cut by 4 bases, the J end by 3 bases, with 10 bases between. Here the CDR3 reads CASSSSYDYEQYF. The CDR3, as DNA: TGTGCCAGCAGTTCATCATATGACTACGAGCAGTACTTC.

DNA of the CDR3: TGCAGTGCTGCAATCGGGGCCAAAAACATTCAGTACTTC. It is translated as CSAAIGAKNIQYF. This sequence joins TRBV20-1 and TRBJ2-4; D uncertain. Trimming cost V 5 bases and J 1 base, with 9 bases left between them. This CDR3 spans 13 amino acids. The germline CDR1 and CDR2 sequences are DFQATT and SNEGSKA (reference sequence).

This clonotype was picked up a small number of times. The CDR3 DNA reads as TGCAGTGCTAGAGATTCGGGGGGCTCCTACAATGAGCAGTTCTTC. This sequence encodes CSARDSGGSYNEQFF. The chain employs TRBV20-1 and TRBJ2-1, with 7 positions matching TRBD2. Trimming removed 0 bases from V and 0 bases from J; junction bases left unmatched: 2. The germline V gene encodes CDR1 DFQATT and CDR2 SNEGSKA (reference sequence). The CDR3 has 15 residues.

This clonotype was picked up a small number of times. The CDR3 sequence: CASSSLSGYNEQFF. The CDR3 DNA sequence: TGTGCCAGCAGTTCCCTCAGTGGGTACAATGAGCAGTTCTTC. The V call is TRBV9, the J call TRBJ2-1; D is unresolved. Between the trimmed V and J ends, which lost 5 bases and 4 bases, there was a span of 13 bases. The CDR3 sequence is 14 residues long. The germline V gene has CDR1 SGDLS and CDR2 YYNGEE.

This clonotype has more than one count but fewer than ten. CDR3 loop: CASSRLGGAPQTQYF. The CDR3 region has the DNA TGTGCCAGCAGCCGATTAGGGGGCGCCCCCCAGACCCAGTACTTC. This chain joins TRBV6-5 and TRBJ2-5; 7 positions agree with TRBD1. The CDR3 length is 15 residues. V lost 6 bases, J lost 6 bases, and 13 bases stayed unmatched. Germline values: CDR1 MNHEY, CDR2 SVGAGI.

This clonotype was detected a few times. V and J are TRBV4-3 and TRBJ2-5; either TRBD1 or TRBD2 may supply D (6 bases each). With 0 bases removed from V and 5 bases from J, the gap between germline ends came to 13 bases. The CDR3 runs 15 residues. The germline CDR1 and CDR2 sequences are LGHNA and YSLEER. The CDR3 loop is CASSQDRGAYETQYF. CDR3 sequence (DNA): TGCGCCAGCAGCCAAGATAGGGGGGCTTATGAGACCCAGTACTTC.

This clonotype was seen more than once but under ten times. The rearrangement joins TRBV29-1 to TRBJ2-7; no clear D gene. V shed 7 bases and J shed 2 bases, with 21 bases lying between them. CDR3 length: 15 residues. Germline CDR1 and CDR2: SQVTM and ANQGSEA. In nucleotides, the CDR3 is TGCAGCGCCTTTGCCCGGGTGGCAGGCCCCTACGAGCAGTACTTC. It translates to CSAFARVAGPYEQYF.

The chain is built from TRBV11-2 and TRBJ1-4, with D uncertain. CDR1 is SGHAT, CDR2 FQNNGV, per germline. The ends were cut back, 6 bases at V and 10 bases at J, with 15 bases in the middle. This CDR3 region has 13 residues. In DNA form, the CDR3 reads TGTGCCAGCAGGCCCAGACGGGGAGGAAAACTGTTTTTT. This gives the protein CASRPRRGGKLFF. The complete variable domain, with remaining parts taken from reference TRBV11-2 and TRBJ1-4, reads EAGVAQSPRYKIIEKRQSVAFWCNPISGHATLYWYQQILGQGPKLLIQFQNNGVVDDSQLPKDRFSAERLKGVDSTLKIQPAKLEDSAVYLCASRPRRGGKLFFGSGTQLSVL.

This clonotype was recorded a few times. The V gene is TRBV12-3 or TRBV12-4, the J gene TRBJ2-1; 7 nucleotides agree with TRBD1. V lost 5 bases and J lost 2; bases outside the gene matches: 3. The CDR3 extends over 14 amino acids. The CDR3 spells CASSVGTAYNEQFF. The CDR3 nucleotides read TGTGCCAGCAGTGTCGGGACAGCCTACAATGAGCAGTTCTTC.

This clonotype was recorded a few times. The V call is TRBV7-2, the J call TRBJ2-2; unclear D gene. The CDR3 consists of 16 residues. Per germline, CDR1 SGHTA and CDR2 FQGNSA. V was cut by 4 bases and J by 7 bases, with 19 bases left in between. CDR3 sequence: CASSSTALGWGGELFF. The DNA for the CDR3 is TGTGCCAGCAGCTCTACGGCCCTAGGATGGGGCGGGGAGCTGTTTTTT.

This clonotype was observed a handful of times. At one end, the junction sequence differs from germline, possibly due to a read error. The rearrangement joins TRBV14 to TRBJ2-5; D is undetermined. CDR3 length: 14 amino acids. The germline V gene has CDR1 SGHDN and CDR2 FVKESK. CDR3: CASGQERDQETQYF. The CDR3 bases are TGTGCCAGCGGCCAAGAAAGGGATCAAGAGACCCAGTACTTC.

The genes are TRBV5-1 and TRBJ2-1, with 7 bases aligning to TRBD1. Germline V gene data show CDR1 as SGHRS and CDR2 as YFSETQ. Germline trimming cut 7 bases from V and 3 bases from J; bases unmatched to any gene: 1. CDR3 length: 12 amino acids. This CDR3 reads CASGDSYNEQFF. CDR3 coding DNA: TGCGCCAGCGGGGACAGCTACAATGAGCAGTTCTTC.

This clonotype was detected a few times. The chain is built from TRBV15 and TRBJ1-4, with D perhaps matching TRBD1 (5 bases). Trimming stripped 3 bases from V and 6 bases from J, with 11 bases between. The CDR3 loop spans 14 amino acids. Germline lookup yields CDR1 LNHNV and CDR2 YYDKDF (reference sequence). The CDR3 DNA reads TGTGCCACCAGCAGGGACAAATTGGATGAAAAACTGTTTTTT. Its protein product is CATSRDKLDEKLFF.

This clonotype came up a few times. The chain employs TRBV12-5 and TRBJ2-1, with TRBD2 matching 8 bases. V lost 3 bases to trimming and J lost 3 bases; unmatched junction nucleotides: 4. CDR1 and CDR2 from the germline V gene are LGHNT and FRNRAP. The CDR3 has 15 residues. CDR3 nucleotide sequence: TGTGCTAGTGGTTTTGCTAGCGGGCGCTACAATGAGCAGTTCTTC. Residues: CASGFASGRYNEQFF.

In DNA, the CDR3 is TGTGCCAGTAGTTGGACCGGGACAGCTGAAGAGACCCGGTACTTC. Residues: CASSWTGTAEETRYF. The V and J genes are TRBV19 and TRBJ2-7; 7 nucleotides match TRBD1. Germline values: CDR1 LNHDA, CDR2 SQIVND (reference sequence). J gave up 12 bases and V 5 bases, and 19 bases lay outside the gene matches. The CDR3 has 15 residues.

The gene calls are TRBV29-1 and TRBJ2-7; D uncertain. Germline V gives CDR1 SQVTM, CDR2 ANQGSEA. The CDR3 has 16 amino acids. Between the trimmed V and J ends, which lost 5 bases and 0 bases, there was a span of 20 bases. CDR3 region: CSVCLQETSHSYEQYF. In DNA form, the CDR3 reads TGCAGCGTTTGTCTGCAAGAGACATCCCACTCCTACGAGCAGTACTTC.